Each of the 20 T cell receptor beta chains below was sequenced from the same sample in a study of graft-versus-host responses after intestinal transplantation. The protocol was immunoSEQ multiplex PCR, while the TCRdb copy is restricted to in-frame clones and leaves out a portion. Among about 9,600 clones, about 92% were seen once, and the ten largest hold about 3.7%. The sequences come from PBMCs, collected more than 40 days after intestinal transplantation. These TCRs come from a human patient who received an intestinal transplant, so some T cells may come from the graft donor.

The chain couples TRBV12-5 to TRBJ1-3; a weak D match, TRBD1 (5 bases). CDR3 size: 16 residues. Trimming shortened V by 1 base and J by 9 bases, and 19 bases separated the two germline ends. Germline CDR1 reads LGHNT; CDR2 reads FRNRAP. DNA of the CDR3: TGTGCTAGTGGTTTGGGGATAGGTTTTGGGGCCCCCACCATATATTTT. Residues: CASGLGIGFGAPTIYF. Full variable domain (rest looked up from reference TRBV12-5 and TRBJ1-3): DARVTQTPRHKVTEMGQEVTMRCQPILGHNTVFWYRQTMMQGLELLAYFRNRAPLDDSGMPKDRFSAEMPDATLATLKIQPSEPRDSAVYFCASGLGIGFGAPTIYFGEGSWLTVV.

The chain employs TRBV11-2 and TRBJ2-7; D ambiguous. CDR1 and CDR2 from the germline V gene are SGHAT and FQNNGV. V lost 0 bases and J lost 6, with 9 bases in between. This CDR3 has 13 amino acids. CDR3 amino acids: CASSLDPRSEQYF. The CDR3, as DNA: TGTGCCAGCAGCTTAGATCCGCGCAGCGAGCAGTACTTC.

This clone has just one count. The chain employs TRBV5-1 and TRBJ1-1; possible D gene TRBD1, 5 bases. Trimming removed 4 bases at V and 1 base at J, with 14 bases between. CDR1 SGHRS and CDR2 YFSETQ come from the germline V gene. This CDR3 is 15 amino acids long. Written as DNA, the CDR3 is TGCGCCAGCAGCCCTACCGGGACGGAGAACACTGAAGCTTTCTTT. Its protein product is CASSPTGTENTEAFF.

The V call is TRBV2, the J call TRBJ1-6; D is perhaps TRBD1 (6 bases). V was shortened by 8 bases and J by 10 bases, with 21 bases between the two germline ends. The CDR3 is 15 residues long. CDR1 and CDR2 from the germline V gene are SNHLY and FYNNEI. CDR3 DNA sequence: TGTGCCAGCCGAGGCGGGGGACACCCTGGGTCACCCCTCCACTTT. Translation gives CASRGGGHPGSPLHF.

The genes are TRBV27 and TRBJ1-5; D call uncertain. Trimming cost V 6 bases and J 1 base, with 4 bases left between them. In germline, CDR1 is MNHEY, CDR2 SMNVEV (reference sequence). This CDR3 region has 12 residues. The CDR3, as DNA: TGTGCCAGCAGCGGAAGCAATCAGCCCCAGCATTTT. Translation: CASSGSNQPQHF.

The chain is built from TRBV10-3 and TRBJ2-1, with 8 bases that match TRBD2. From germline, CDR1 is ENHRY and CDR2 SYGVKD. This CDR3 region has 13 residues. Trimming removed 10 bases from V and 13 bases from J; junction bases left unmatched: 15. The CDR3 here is CATLGLAGEAQFF. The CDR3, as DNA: TGTGCCACCCTAGGACTAGCCGGGGAGGCTCAGTTCTTC.

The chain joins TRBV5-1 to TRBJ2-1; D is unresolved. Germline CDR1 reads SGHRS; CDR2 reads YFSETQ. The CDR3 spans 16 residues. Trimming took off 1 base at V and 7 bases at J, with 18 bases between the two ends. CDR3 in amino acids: CASSLLRVGYENEQFF. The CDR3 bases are TGCGCCAGCAGCTTGTTGCGCGTTGGTTACGAAAATGAGCAGTTCTTC.

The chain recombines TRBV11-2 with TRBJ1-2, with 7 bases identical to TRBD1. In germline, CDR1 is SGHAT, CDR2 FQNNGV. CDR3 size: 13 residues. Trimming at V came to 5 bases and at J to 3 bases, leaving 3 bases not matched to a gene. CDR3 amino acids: CASSHGTDYGYTF. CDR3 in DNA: TGTGCCAGCAGCCACGGGACAGACTATGGCTACACCTTC.

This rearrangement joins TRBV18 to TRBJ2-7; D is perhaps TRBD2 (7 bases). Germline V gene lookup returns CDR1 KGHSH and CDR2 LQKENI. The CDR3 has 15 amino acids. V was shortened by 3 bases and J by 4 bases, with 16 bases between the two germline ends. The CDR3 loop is CASSPMGGLWYEQYF. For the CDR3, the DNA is TGTGCCAGCTCACCCATGGGGGGGCTTTGGTACGAGCAGTACTTC.

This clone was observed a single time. Written as DNA, the CDR3 is TGTGCCAGCAGCTTAATAGGTACGAACACTGAAGCTTTCTTT. Its translation is CASSLIGTNTEAFF. The V and J genes are TRBV7-3 and TRBJ1-1; D call uncertain. The CDR3 covers 14 residues. Per the germline V gene, CDR1 is SGHTA and CDR2 is FQGTGA. V shed 1 base and J shed 1 base, with 7 bases lying between them.

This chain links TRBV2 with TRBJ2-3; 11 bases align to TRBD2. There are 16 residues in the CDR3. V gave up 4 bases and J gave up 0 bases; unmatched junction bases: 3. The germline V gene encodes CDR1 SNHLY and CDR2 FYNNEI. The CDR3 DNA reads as TGTGCCAGCAGTGTGACTAGCGGGACTAGCACAGATACGCAGTATTTT. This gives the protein CASSVTSGTSTDTQYF.

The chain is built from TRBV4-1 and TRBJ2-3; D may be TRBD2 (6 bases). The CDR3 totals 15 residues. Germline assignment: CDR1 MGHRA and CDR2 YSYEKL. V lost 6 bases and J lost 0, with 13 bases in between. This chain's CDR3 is CASRTGGTSTDTQYF. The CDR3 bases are TGCGCCAGCAGAACCGGGGGAACTAGCACAGATACGCAGTATTTT.

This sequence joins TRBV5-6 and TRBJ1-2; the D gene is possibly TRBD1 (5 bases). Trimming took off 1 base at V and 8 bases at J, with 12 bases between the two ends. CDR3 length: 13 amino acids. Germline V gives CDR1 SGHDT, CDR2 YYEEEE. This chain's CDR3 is CASSLRQGGGYTF. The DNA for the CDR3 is TGTGCCAGCAGCTTGAGGCAGGGAGGCGGCTACACCTTC.

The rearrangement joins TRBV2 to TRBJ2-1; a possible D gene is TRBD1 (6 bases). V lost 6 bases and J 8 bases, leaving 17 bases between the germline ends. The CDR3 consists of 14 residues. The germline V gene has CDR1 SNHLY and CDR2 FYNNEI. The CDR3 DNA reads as TGTGCCAGCAGCCCGGGACAAGCCATGGATGAGCAGTTCTTC. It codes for CASSPGQAMDEQFF.

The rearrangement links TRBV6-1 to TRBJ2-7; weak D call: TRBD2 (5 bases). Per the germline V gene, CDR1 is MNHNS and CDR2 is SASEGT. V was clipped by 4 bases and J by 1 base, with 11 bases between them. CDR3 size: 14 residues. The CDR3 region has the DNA TGTGCCAGCAGTGGGATGAGGGCTTCCTACGAGCAGTACTTC. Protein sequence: CASSGMRASYEQYF.

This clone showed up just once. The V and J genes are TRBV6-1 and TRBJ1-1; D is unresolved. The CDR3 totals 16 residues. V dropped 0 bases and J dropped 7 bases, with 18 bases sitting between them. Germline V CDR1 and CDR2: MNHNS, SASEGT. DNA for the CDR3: TGTGCCAGCAGTGAAGCGTATTGGGTCCCCCTAGGTGAAGCTTTCTTT. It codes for CASSEAYWVPLGEAFF.

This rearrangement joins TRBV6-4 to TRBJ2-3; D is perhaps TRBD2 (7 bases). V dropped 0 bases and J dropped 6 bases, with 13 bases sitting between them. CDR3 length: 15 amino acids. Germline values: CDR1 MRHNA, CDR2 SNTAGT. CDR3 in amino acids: CASSDSTRGGDTQYF. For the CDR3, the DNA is TGTGCCAGCAGTGACTCGACGAGGGGGGGGGATACGCAGTATTTT.

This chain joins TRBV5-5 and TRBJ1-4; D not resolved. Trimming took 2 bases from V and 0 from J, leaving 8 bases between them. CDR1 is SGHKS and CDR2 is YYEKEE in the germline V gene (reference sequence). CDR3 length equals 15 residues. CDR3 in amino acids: CASSFHGPTNEKLFF. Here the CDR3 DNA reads TGTGCCAGCAGCTTTCACGGACCAACTAATGAAAAACTGTTTTTT.

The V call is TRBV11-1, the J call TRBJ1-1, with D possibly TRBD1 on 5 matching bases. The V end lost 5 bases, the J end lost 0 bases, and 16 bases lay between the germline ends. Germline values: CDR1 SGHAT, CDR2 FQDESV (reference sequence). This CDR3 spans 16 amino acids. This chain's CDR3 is CASSPPGIEVNTEAFF. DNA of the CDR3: TGTGCCAGCAGCCCCCCAGGGATCGAGGTGAACACTGAAGCTTTCTTT.

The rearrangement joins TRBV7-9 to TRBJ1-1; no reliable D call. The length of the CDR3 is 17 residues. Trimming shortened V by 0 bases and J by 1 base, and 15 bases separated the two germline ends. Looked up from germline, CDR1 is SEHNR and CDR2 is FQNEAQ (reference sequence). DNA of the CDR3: TGTGCCAGCAGCTTAGCGAGGGCTTCTACGGGGAACACTGAAGCTTTCTTT. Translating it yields CASSLARASTGNTEAFF.